Below are 30 T cell receptor beta chains sequenced from a single sample in a study of beta chain features in type 1 diabetes. As every portion of the isolated RNA was reverse transcribed, the sequencing read expressed TCRB transcripts. This table comes from immunoSEQ multiplex PCR, and its TCRdb copy is limited to in-frame clones, with some not included. The sample carries 600,000 to 700,000 clones, around 15% recorded once. Study findings and constraints: Type 1 diabetes patients had moderately but significantly shorter TCRB CDR3s in all four CD4+ subsets.

These receptors' antigens are unknown. Sequenced: naive CD4+ T cells from blood. Every receptor here comes from a man between 18 and 35 years old with type 1 diabetes.

The chain carries TRBV4-2 and TRBJ2-7; D gene unclear. There are 15 residues in the CDR3. Trimming pared 0 bases from V and 3 bases from J, leaving 12 bases between. CDR1 and CDR2 (germline): LGHNA, YNFKEQ. CDR3 DNA: TGTGCCAGCAGCCAAGATTGGAACAGAATCTACGAGCAGTACTTC. Its protein is CASSQDWNRIYEQYF.

Only a few counts were recorded for this clone. V gene TRBV29-1 combines with J gene TRBJ1-2, with 7 bases lining up with TRBD1. CDR1 SQVTM and CDR2 ANQGSEA come from the germline V gene. The CDR3 totals 12 residues. V lost 6 bases and J lost 7; bases outside the gene matches: 8. CDR3 bases: TGCAGCGTCGCTCAGGGGGAAACTGGCTACACCTTC. Translation: CSVAQGETGYTF.

This clone was observed a handful of times. The J gene is TRBJ2-2, the V gene TRBV9; 12 bases align to TRBD2. Trimming cost V 6 bases and J 7 bases; bases outside gene matches: 7. Germline CDR1 SGDLS, CDR2 YYNGEE. The CDR3 runs 15 residues. The CDR3 DNA follows: TGTGCCAGCACCCAGACTAGCGGGGGTTTCGGGGAGCTGTTTTTT. The encoded protein is CASTQTSGGFGELFF.

This clone was seen more than once but under ten times. This rearrangement joins TRBV19 to TRBJ2-6; the D gene is possibly TRBD2 (5 bases). Germline loops: CDR1 LNHDA, CDR2 SQIVND (reference sequence). Deletions cut 7 bases from V and 4 bases from J, with 14 bases between. The CDR3 runs to 15 residues. The DNA of the CDR3 is TGTGCCAGTACCAATACGGGGTCAGGGGCCAACGTCCTGACTTTC. Translating it yields CASTNTGSGANVLTF.

J is TRBJ1-1 and V is TRBV6-5; D not certain. The germline V and J ends were trimmed by 4 bases and 1 base, with 13 bases remaining between them. The CDR3 covers 15 residues. CDR1 and CDR2 from the germline V gene are MNHEY and SVGAGI. This CDR3 is CASSFLDSRNTEAFF. The DNA for the CDR3 is TGTGCCAGCAGTTTCCTAGACTCTCGGAACACTGAAGCTTTCTTT.

V is TRBV30 and J is TRBJ2-3; D may be TRBD1 (6 bases). Per germline, CDR1 GTSNPN and CDR2 SVGIG (reference sequence). The ends were cut back, 5 bases at V and 6 bases at J, with 12 bases in the middle. This CDR3 is 12 amino acids long. The CDR3 coding sequence is TGTGCCTGGGTTACAGGGTTGGATACGCAGTATTTT. Translated, it gives CAWVTGLDTQYF.

This clone was observed a few times. V is TRBV18 and J is TRBJ1-4; a possible D gene is TRBD1 (5 bases). The CDR3 extends over 14 amino acids. With 1 base removed from V and 6 bases from J, the gap between germline ends came to 9 bases. Germline V lookup: CDR1 KGHSH, CDR2 LQKENI. This chain's CDR3 is CASSPRTGDEKLFF. The CDR3 DNA reads TGTGCCAGCTCACCACGGACGGGGGATGAAAAACTGTTTTTT.

This clone occurred a few times. The chain recombines TRBV27 with TRBJ2-7, with a tentative D call TRBD1 (5 bases). The CDR3 is made up of 15 amino acids. CDR1 is MNHEY, CDR2 SMNVEV, per germline (reference sequence). V lost 4 bases to trimming and J lost 3 bases, with 16 bases between them. CDR3 coding DNA: TGTGCCAGCAGTTCCCCCAGGGCAGGGAACTACGAGCAGTACTTC. It encodes CASSSPRAGNYEQYF.

This clone has just a few counts. The V gene is TRBV18, the J gene TRBJ2-7; 10 bases agree with TRBD1. The CDR3 consists of 15 residues. V was pared by 3 bases and J by 4 bases, with 6 bases of the junction left unmatched. The germline CDR1 and CDR2 sequences are KGHSH and LQKENI. The CDR3 DNA sequence: TGTGCCAGCTCACCGTCGGGACAGGGGACTTACGAGCAGTACTTC. Encoded protein: CASSPSGQGTYEQYF.

The V gene is TRBV15, the J gene TRBJ2-7; D possibly corresponds to TRBD1 (6 bases). V gave up 2 bases and J gave up 4 bases, with 6 bases separating them. The CDR3 length is 12 residues. CDR1 and CDR2 from the germline V gene are LNHNV and YYDKDF (reference sequence). CDR3 coding DNA: TGTGCCACCAGCAGAACAGGGTACGAGCAGTACTTC. Translated, it gives CATSRTGYEQYF.

The chain is built from TRBV28 and TRBJ1-2; D might be TRBD1 (6 bases). The germline V and J ends were trimmed by 6 bases and 4 bases, with 21 bases remaining between them. The CDR3 totals 16 residues. The germline gives CDR1 MDHEN, CDR2 SYDVKM. The CDR3 is CASSPAGRGPFYGYTF. CDR3 nucleotides: TGTGCCAGCAGCCCCGCTGGCAGGGGTCCTTTCTATGGCTACACCTTC.

This clone turned up a few times. The rearrangement uses TRBV2 and TRBJ1-3, with D tentatively TRBD1 (6 bases). The CDR3 totals 16 residues. Germline CDR1 is SNHLY and CDR2 is FYNNEI. V was cut by 5 bases and J by 4 bases, with 18 bases left in between. The CDR3 protein is CASSTAGGTSGNTIYF. The CDR3 DNA reads as TGTGCCAGCAGTACCGCGGGGGGGACATCCGGAAACACCATATATTTT.

This clone has more than one count but fewer than ten. The chain links TRBV5-1 to TRBJ2-2; D remains ambiguous. Germline CDR1 is SGHRS and CDR2 is YFSETQ. The germline V and J ends were trimmed by 2 bases and 3 bases, with 8 bases remaining between them. The CDR3 is 14 amino acids. This CDR3 is CASSFPQDTGELFF. The CDR3 region has the DNA TGCGCCAGCAGCTTCCCCCAGGACACCGGGGAGCTGTTTTTT.

V and J are TRBV7-6 and TRBJ1-1; weak D call: TRBD1 (5 bases). The germline V gene encodes CDR1 SGHVS and CDR2 FNYEAQ. Trimming cost V 5 bases and J 4 bases, with 17 bases left between them. CDR3 length equals 15 residues. The CDR3 region has the DNA TGTGCCAGCAGCCCCCTTGGAGGGGCGGGCACTGAAGCTTTCTTT. This translates into CASSPLGGAGTEAFF.

The chain combines TRBV7-9 with TRBJ1-2; the D is unclear. The V and J ends lost 5 bases and 4 bases respectively, with 5 bases between them. Per germline, CDR1 SEHNR and CDR2 FQNEAQ (reference sequence). This CDR3 contains 11 residues. The CDR3 coding sequence is TGTGCCAGCAGCGAAACCTATGGCTACACCTTC. It yields the protein CASSETYGYTF.

The table lists this clone with a count of one. The V call is TRBV25-1, the J call TRBJ1-1; D not resolved. Germline V CDR1 and CDR2: MGHDK, SYGVNS. The CDR3 loop spans 13 amino acids. V was clipped by 3 bases and J by 6 bases, with 11 bases between them. The CDR3 is CASSDPTWSEAFF. The CDR3 DNA is TGTGCCAGCAGTGACCCCACCTGGTCTGAAGCTTTCTTT. The variable domain in full, completed from reference TRBV25-1 and TRBJ1-1, reads EADIYQTPRYLVIGTGKKITLECSQTMGHDKMYWYQQDPGMELHLIHYSYGVNSTEKGDLSSESTVSRIRTEHFPLTLESARPSHTSQYLCASSDPTWSEAFFGQGTRLTVV.

This clone appeared a few times. The chain combines TRBV29-1 with TRBJ2-4, with TRBD1 matching over 9 bases. V trimming: 7 bases; J trimming: 7 bases; junction bases outside the gene matches: 8. This CDR3 comprises 13 residues. The germline V gene has CDR1 SQVTM and CDR2 ANQGSEA. For the CDR3, the DNA is TGCAGCGCCCGACAGGGGGGGGGTAACATTCAGTACTTC. It codes for CSARQGGGNIQYF. The whole variable domain, filled in from reference TRBV29-1 and TRBJ2-4, reads SAVISQKPSRDICQRGTSLTIQCQVDSQVTMMFWYRQQPGQSLTLIATANQGSEATYESGFVIDKFPISRPNLTFSTLTVSNMSPEDSSIYLCSARQGGGNIQYFGAGTRLSVL.

The gene calls are TRBV18 and TRBJ2-7; the D is unclear. The ends were cut back, 0 bases at V and 2 bases at J, with 8 bases in the middle. Germline V gene sequence: CDR1 KGHSH, CDR2 LQKENI. The CDR3 sequence is 14 residues long. CDR3 sequence (DNA): TGTGCCAGCTCACCACCGGTACAGACCTACGAGCAGTACTTC. Protein product: CASSPPVQTYEQYF.

The chain joins TRBV4-1 to TRBJ2-1; 14 positions agree with TRBD2. The CDR3 is 18 residues long. In germline, CDR1 is MGHRA, CDR2 YSYEKL. V lost 5 bases to trimming and J lost 4 bases; unmatched junction nucleotides: 10. The chain's CDR3 is CASSEPRTSGGRYNEQFF. For the CDR3, the DNA is TGCGCCAGCAGCGAACCCAGGACTAGCGGGGGGAGATACAATGAGCAGTTCTTC.

The J gene is TRBJ2-7, the V gene TRBV27; possibly TRBD1 for D (6 bases). Trimming stripped 5 bases from V and 2 bases from J, with 16 bases between. Germline CDR1 is MNHEY and CDR2 is SMNVEV (reference sequence). This CDR3 is 15 amino acids long. The CDR3 sequence: CASSPRTERAYEQYF. In DNA form, the CDR3 reads TGTGCCAGCAGTCCACGGACAGAGCGCGCCTACGAGCAGTACTTC.

This clone was counted between two and nine times. This CDR3 is also generated by other DNA sequences in the sample. The V gene is TRBV7-9, the J gene TRBJ2-7; perhaps TRBD1 as D (6 bases). The CDR3 loop spans 12 amino acids. Germline V gene sequence: CDR1 SEHNR, CDR2 FQNEAQ (reference sequence). V gave up 4 bases and J gave up 4 bases, with 8 bases separating them. The CDR3 nucleotides are TGTGCCAGCAGCTCGACAGGTTACGAGCAGTACTTC. It encodes CASSSTGYEQYF. The full variable domain, completed using reference TRBV7-9 and TRBJ2-7, is DTGVSQNPRHKITKRGQNVTFRCDPISEHNRLYWYRQTLGQGPEFLTYFQNEAQLEKSRLLSDRFSAERPKGSFSTLEIQRTEQGDSAMYLCASSSTGYEQYFGPGTRLTVT.

This chain uses TRBV28 with TRBJ2-5, with 10 bases aligning to TRBD1. Germline values: CDR1 MDHEN, CDR2 SYDVKM. The CDR3 loop spans 18 amino acids. The J segment lost 5 bases and the V segment lost 4 bases, leaving 16 bases of the junction unmatched. This CDR3 reads CASSSGMAGQGLSETQYF. The CDR3, as DNA: TGTGCCAGCAGTTCGGGGATGGCGGGACAGGGGTTGTCGGAGACCCAGTACTTC.

This clone was picked up a small number of times. This chain joins TRBV2 and TRBJ1-6; a possible D gene is TRBD1 (6 bases). CDR1 is SNHLY and CDR2 is FYNNEI in the germline V gene. This CDR3 is 13 amino acids long. V lost 6 bases to trimming and J lost 7 bases, with 10 bases between them. The CDR3 DNA reads TGTGCCAGCAGCGGGACATGGAATTCACCCCTCCACTTT. Protein: CASSGTWNSPLHF. Variable domain in full (rest from reference TRBV2 and TRBJ1-6): EPEVTQTPSHQVTQMGQEVILRCVPISNHLYFYWYRQILGQKVEFLVSFYNNEISEKSEIFDDQFSVERPDGSNFTLKIRSTKLEDSAMYFCASSGTWNSPLHFGNGTRLTVT.

The genes are TRBV10-3 and TRBJ2-2; 8 positions match TRBD2. CDR3 length: 15 amino acids. CDR1 and CDR2 (germline): ENHRY, SYGVKD. Trimming at V came to 6 bases and at J to 3 bases, leaving 6 bases not matched to a gene. CDR3: CAISKRGLDTGELFF. In nucleotides, the CDR3 is TGTGCCATCAGCAAGCGGGGGCTGGACACCGGGGAGCTGTTTTTT.

This clone has just a few counts. This rearrangement joins TRBV11-2 to TRBJ2-3; 15 positions agree with TRBD2. Germline V CDR1 and CDR2: SGHAT, FQNNGV. The CDR3 contains 16 residues. V lost 4 bases and J lost 1; bases outside the gene matches: 0. The CDR3 here is CASSWTSGGGTDTQYF. In DNA form, the CDR3 reads TGTGCCAGCAGCTGGACTAGCGGGGGGGGCACAGATACGCAGTATTTT.

This clone was observed once. This CDR3 reads CAWSVSGLGAFF. CDR3 coding DNA: TGTGCCTGGAGTGTTTCAGGGTTAGGAGCTTTCTTT. The chain is built from TRBV30 and TRBJ1-1; D possibly corresponds to TRBD1 (5 bases). V dropped 0 bases and J dropped 10 bases, with 12 bases sitting between them. This CDR3 is built from 12 residues. Germline CDR1 is GTSNPN and CDR2 is SVGIG (reference sequence).

This clone showed up just a few times. The rearrangement links TRBV4-1 to TRBJ1-5; D remains unclear. The CDR3 has 14 residues. The V end lost 1 base, the J end lost 6 bases, and 10 bases lay between the germline ends. CDR1 is MGHRA, CDR2 YSYEKL, per germline. The CDR3 nucleotides are TGCGCCAGCAGCCAAGGAAACAAATTTCAGCCCCAGCATTTT. Translation gives CASSQGNKFQPQHF.

There are a few counts of this clone. The rearrangement joins TRBV10-2 to TRBJ2-2, with TRBD1 matching over 8 bases. The CDR3 runs 14 residues. After removal of 4 bases from V and 4 bases from J, the junction contained 2 bases not matched to a gene. Germline-derived CDR1 and CDR2 are WSHSY and SAAADI. The CDR3 loop is CASSGQGSTGELFF. DNA of the CDR3: TGCGCCAGCAGTGGACAGGGGAGCACCGGGGAGCTGTTTTTT.

This chain uses TRBV9 with TRBJ2-5; tentative D call: TRBD1 (5 bases). V lost 0 bases, J lost 4 bases, and 10 bases lay in between. CDR3 length: 14 amino acids. Germline lookup yields CDR1 SGDLS and CDR2 YYNGEE. CDR3 nucleotides: TGTGCCAGCAGCGTAGCATGGGGCCGAGAGACCCAGTACTTC. Its translation is CASSVAWGRETQYF.

This clone has just a few counts. The CDR3 DNA reads as TGCGCCAGCAGCTTGGTACCAGGTAGCCAAGAGACCCAGTACTTC. Protein sequence: CASSLVPGSQETQYF. J is TRBJ2-5 and V is TRBV5-1; no reliable D call. The CDR3 totals 15 residues. Deletions cut 0 bases from V and 1 base from J, with 10 bases between. The germline gives CDR1 SGHRS, CDR2 YFSETQ.